This T cell receptor beta chain came from a study of prognosis after radiotherapy for stage I lung cancer. Study at large: Several patients had tumors that were squamous cell carcinoma, and about a dozen had adenocarcinoma. General study points: Reportedly, TRBV and TRBJ gene usage differed by presence of metastases in patients.

TCR beta CDR3 was amplified from genomic DNA by two-round multiplex PCR. Round one of PCR was performed, and it used primers specific to each TRBV and TRBJ gene. In TCRdb, the multiplex PCR reads were re-called with MiXCR into one record per CDR3 protein. The sample lists approximately 41,000 distinct CDR3 sequences, roughly a quarter occurring once. In its sample, this clonotype was seen many times. Its matching antigen is unknown. Collection of peripheral blood, in a volume of six milliliters, was performed at each of two time points. Trimming removed 0 bases from V and 6 bases from J, with 18 bases in between. The CDR3 has 16 residues. Per germline, CDR1 LGHDT and CDR2 YNNKEL (reference sequence).

Sequencing was performed on PBMCs, taken before or after stereotactic body radiation therapy (not recorded which). The sequence derives from a donor aged 50 or older with non-small cell lung cancer. The chain joins TRBV3-1 to TRBJ2-7; unclear D gene. The CDR3 protein is CASSQEFLATNGEQYF. In DNA, the CDR3 is TGTGCCAGCAGCCAAGAATTTTTGGCTACCAACGGCGAGCAGTACTTC.